These 7 T cell receptor beta chains came from one sample sequenced in a study of control samples from healthy donors and cancer patients. The repertoire was sequenced with immunoSEQ multiplex PCR; TCRdb's copy has only in-frame clones and lacks some. The data show 63,000 or so clones, with nearly 85% seen just once and under 30% held by the top ten. Sequencing was carried out using blood. These TCRs come from a man between 50 and 59 years old in good health.

This clone appeared a single time. Here the CDR3 reads CSASLGTIKNTQYF. In DNA form, the CDR3 reads TGCAGTGCTAGTCTTGGGACAATAAAGAATACGCAGTATTTT. This chain links TRBV20-1 with TRBJ2-3; D is possibly TRBD1 (6 bases). The germline gives CDR1 DFQATT, CDR2 SNEGSKA (reference sequence). V lost 3 bases and J lost 7, with 17 bases in between. The CDR3 runs 14 residues.

The chain links TRBV18 to TRBJ2-1; 9 bases match TRBD2. In germline, CDR1 is KGHSH, CDR2 LQKENI. This CDR3 comprises 15 residues. V trimming: 1 base; J trimming: 5 bases; junction bases outside the gene matches: 3. The CDR3 reads CASSPRRGGDNEQFF. The CDR3 DNA reads TGTGCCAGCTCACCACGGCGGGGGGGAGACAATGAGCAGTTCTTC.

This clone was detected only once. The chain uses TRBV4-3 and TRBJ2-2; TRBD2 matches at 9 bases. From germline, CDR1 is LGHNA and CDR2 YSLEER. There are 16 residues in the CDR3. Trimming cost V 0 bases and J 10 bases; bases outside gene matches: 9. CDR3: CASSQEVLAGPLELFF. CDR3 nucleotide sequence: TGCGCCAGCAGCCAAGAAGTTCTAGCGGGACCGTTGGAGCTGTTTTTT.

V usage is TRBV6-2 or TRBV6-3 and J usage is TRBJ2-7; D uncertain. Trimming stripped 2 bases from V and 6 bases from J, with 5 bases between. This CDR3 region has 11 residues. Germline lookup yields CDR1 MNHEY and CDR2 SVGEGT. For the CDR3, the DNA is TGTGCCAGCAGTTACCGGCGCGAGCAGTACTTC. Protein: CASSYRREQYF.

CDR3 in DNA: TGTGCCAGCAGCTTAAGACAGGGCGGGTCCCAAGCTTTCTTT. Its translation is CASSLRQGGSQAFF. V and J are TRBV13 and TRBJ1-1; 7 nucleotides align to TRBD1. Germline V CDR1 and CDR2: PRHDT, FYEKMQ (reference sequence). This CDR3 is built from 14 residues. V lost 2 bases to trimming and J lost 9 bases; unmatched junction nucleotides: 9.

This chain joins TRBV5-4 and TRBJ1-1, with D possibly matching TRBD1 (5 bases). The germline V and J ends were trimmed by 10 bases and 4 bases, with 14 bases remaining between them. The CDR3 length is 12 residues. The germline V gene has CDR1 SGHNT and CDR2 YYREEE (reference sequence). CDR3 sequence: CAHRGESTEAFF. DNA for the CDR3: TGTGCCCATCGAGGGGAGAGCACTGAAGCTTTCTTT.

The rearrangement uses TRBV11-2 and TRBJ1-1; D gene unclear. The CDR3 sequence is 13 residues long. V was pared by 8 bases and J by 1 base, with 11 bases between. CDR1 and CDR2 from the germline V gene are SGHAT and FQNNGV. This CDR3 is CASQLSKNTEAFF. The CDR3, as DNA: TGTGCCAGCCAACTGTCCAAGAACACTGAAGCTTTCTTT. The full variable domain, completed using reference TRBV11-2 and TRBJ1-1, is EAGVAQSPRYKIIEKRQSVAFWCNPISGHATLYWYQQILGQGPKLLIQFQNNGVVDDSQLPKDRFSAERLKGVDSTLKIQPAKLEDSAVYLCASQLSKNTEAFFGQGTRLTVV.